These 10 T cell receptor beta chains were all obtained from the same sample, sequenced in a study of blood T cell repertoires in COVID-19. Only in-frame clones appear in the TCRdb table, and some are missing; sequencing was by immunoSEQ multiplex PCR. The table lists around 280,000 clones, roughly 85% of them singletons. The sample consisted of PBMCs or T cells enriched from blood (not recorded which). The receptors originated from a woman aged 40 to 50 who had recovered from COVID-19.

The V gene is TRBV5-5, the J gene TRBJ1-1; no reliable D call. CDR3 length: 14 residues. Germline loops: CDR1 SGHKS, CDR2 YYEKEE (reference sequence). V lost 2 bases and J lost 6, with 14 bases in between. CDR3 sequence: CASSFSGYNAEAFF. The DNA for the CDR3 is TGTGCCAGCAGCTTTTCGGGGTATAACGCTGAAGCTTTCTTT.

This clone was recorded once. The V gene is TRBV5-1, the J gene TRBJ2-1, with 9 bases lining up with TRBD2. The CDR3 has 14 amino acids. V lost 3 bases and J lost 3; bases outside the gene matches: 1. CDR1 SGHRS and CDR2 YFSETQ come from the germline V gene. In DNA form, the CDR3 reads TGCGCCAGCAGCTCTAGCGGGAACTACAATGAGCAGTTCTTC. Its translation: CASSSSGNYNEQFF. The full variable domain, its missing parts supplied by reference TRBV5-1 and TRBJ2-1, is KAGVTQTPRYLIKTRGQQVTLSCSPISGHRSVSWYQQTPGQGLQFLFEYFSETQRNKGNFPGRFSGRQFSNSRSEMNVSTLELGDSALYLCASSSSGNYNEQFFGPGTRLTVL.

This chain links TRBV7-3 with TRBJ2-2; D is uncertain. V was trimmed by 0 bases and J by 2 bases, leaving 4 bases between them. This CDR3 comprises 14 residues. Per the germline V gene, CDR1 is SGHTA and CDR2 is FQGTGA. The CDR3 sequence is CASSLTANTGELFF. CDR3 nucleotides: TGTGCCAGCAGCTTAACGGCCAACACCGGGGAGCTGTTTTTT. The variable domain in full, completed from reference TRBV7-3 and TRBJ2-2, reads GAGVSQTPSNKVTEKGKYVELRCDPISGHTALYWYRQSLGQGPEFLIYFQGTGAADDSGLPNDRFFAVRPEGSVSTLKIQRTERGDSAVYLCASSLTANTGELFFGEGSRLTVL.

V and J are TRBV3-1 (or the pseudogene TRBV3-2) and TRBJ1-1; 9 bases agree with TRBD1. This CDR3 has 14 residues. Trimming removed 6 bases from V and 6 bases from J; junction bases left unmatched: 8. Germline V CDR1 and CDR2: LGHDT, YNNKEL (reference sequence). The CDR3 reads CASRSRQGGPEAFF. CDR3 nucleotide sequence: TGTGCCAGCAGATCCCGACAGGGGGGTCCTGAAGCTTTCTTT.

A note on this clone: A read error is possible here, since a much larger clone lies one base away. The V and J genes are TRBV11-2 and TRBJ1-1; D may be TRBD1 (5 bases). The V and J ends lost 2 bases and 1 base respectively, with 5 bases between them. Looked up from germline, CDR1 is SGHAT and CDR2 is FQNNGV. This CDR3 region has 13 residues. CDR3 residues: CASSLTGNTEAFF. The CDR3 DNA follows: TGTGCCAGCAGCTTAACAGGGAACACTGAAGCTTTCTTT.

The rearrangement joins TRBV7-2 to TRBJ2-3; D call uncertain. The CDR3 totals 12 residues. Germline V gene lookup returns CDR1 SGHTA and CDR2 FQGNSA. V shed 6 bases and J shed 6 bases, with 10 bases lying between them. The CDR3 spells CASSQEVDTQYF. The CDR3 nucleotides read TGTGCCAGCAGTCAAGAGGTGGATACGCAGTATTTT. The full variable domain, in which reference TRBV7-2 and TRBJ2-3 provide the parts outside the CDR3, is GAGVSQSPSNKVTEKGKDVELRCDPISGHTALYWYRQSLGQGLEFLIYFQGNSAPDKSGLPSDRFSAERTGGSVSTLTIQRTQQEDSAVYLCASSQEVDTQYFGPGTRLTVL.

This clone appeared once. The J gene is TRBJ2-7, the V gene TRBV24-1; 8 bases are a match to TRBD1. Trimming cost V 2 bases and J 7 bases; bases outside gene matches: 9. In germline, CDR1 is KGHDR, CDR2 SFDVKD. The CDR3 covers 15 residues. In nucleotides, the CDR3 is TGTGCCACCAGTGATTCAGGCAGGGGGCAGGAAGAGCAGTACTTC. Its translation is CATSDSGRGQEEQYF.

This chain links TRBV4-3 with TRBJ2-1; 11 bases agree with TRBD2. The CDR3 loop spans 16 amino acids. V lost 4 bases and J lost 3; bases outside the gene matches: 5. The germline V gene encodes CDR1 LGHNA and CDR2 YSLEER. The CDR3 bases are TGCGCCAGCAGCCGTGCCGGGACTAGCGGCTACAATGAGCAGTTCTTC. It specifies CASSRAGTSGYNEQFF.

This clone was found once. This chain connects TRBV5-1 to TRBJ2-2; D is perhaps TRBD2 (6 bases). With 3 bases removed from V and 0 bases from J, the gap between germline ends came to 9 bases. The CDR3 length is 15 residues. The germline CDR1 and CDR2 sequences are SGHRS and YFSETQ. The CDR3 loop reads CASSSSDTNTGELFF. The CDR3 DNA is TGCGCCAGCAGCTCTAGCGATACGAACACCGGGGAGCTGTTTTTT.

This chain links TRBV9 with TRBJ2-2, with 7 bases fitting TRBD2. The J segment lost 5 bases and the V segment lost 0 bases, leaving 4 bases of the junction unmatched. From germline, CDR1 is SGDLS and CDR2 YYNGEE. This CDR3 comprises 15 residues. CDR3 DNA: TGTGCCAGCAGCGTAGGGGAGGGGCGGACCGGGGAGCTGTTTTTT. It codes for CASSVGEGRTGELFF.